The rows below give T cell receptor beta chains drawn from one sample of a study of blood T cell repertoires in COVID-19. Method: immunoSEQ multiplex PCR; TCRdb's copy keeps in-frame clones and lacks some. Here the sample spans 50,000 or so clones, 65% to 85% being singletons. The sequencing sample was made of peripheral blood. These receptors were obtained from a human donor with active or convalescent COVID-19. The donor label of this sample is uncertain. Each CDR3 is given with its conserved first and last residue. D genes are given only for firm matches. Only some rows state a clone size, as once, few, many or a class for expanded clones.

TGTGCCAGCTCACCAGGGACAGGGAAAACCGGGGAGCTGTTTTTT | CASSPGTGKTGELFF | TRBJ2-2 | - | TRBV18 | TRBD1
TGCGCCAGCAGCTTGGGGACAGGTTTTAATCAGCCCCAGCATTTT | CASSLGTGFNQPQHF | TRBJ1-5 | - | TRBV5-1 | TRBD1
TGTGCCAGCAGCGTAGTAGGGATAGCGGGAGGCCAAGAGACCCAGTACTTC | CASSVVGIAGGQETQYF | TRBJ2-5 | once | TRBV9 | TRBD2
TGTGCCAGTAGTCCGGGAGTGAACTATGGCTACACCTTC | CASSPGVNYGYTF | TRBJ1-2 | - | TRBV19 | -
TGCGCCAGCAGCCAAGTAGCCTCAAGCTCTGGAAACACCATATATTTT | CASSQVASSSGNTIYF | TRBJ1-3 | - | TRBV4-1 | -
TGTGCCAGCAGCTACGGACAGAATGGAAACACCATATATTTT | CASSYGQNGNTIYF | TRBJ1-3 | - | TRBV7-2 | -
TGCGCCAGCAGCGCGGGACTAGCGGGAGAGAAGGAGCAGTTCTTC | CASSAGLAGEKEQFF | TRBJ2-1 | once | TRBV5-1 | TRBD2
TGTGCCAGCAGTGACCAAGGGGATCAGCCCCAGCATTTT | CASSDQGDQPQHF | TRBJ1-5 | - | TRBV6-4 | -
TGTGCCAGCAGCGACCCGACAAGGAACCCTAATTCACCCCTCCACTTT | CASSDPTRNPNSPLHF | TRBJ1-6 | once | TRBV5-6 | -
TGCAGCGTTGAAGATCAGGCAGGAAACTATGGCTACACCTTC | CSVEDQAGNYGYTF | TRBJ1-2 | large | TRBV29-1 | -
TGCAGCGTTGTAACGGGGAACTATGGCTACACCTTC | CSVVTGNYGYTF | TRBJ1-2 | - | TRBV29-1 | -
TGCGCCAGCAGCCCGCGGGGGGCAGGAAGCAATCAGCCCCAGCATTTT | CASSPRGAGSNQPQHF | TRBJ1-5 | - | TRBV4-1 | -
TGTGCCAGCAGCTTGGCCAGGGCTAACACTGAAGCTTTCTTT | CASSLARANTEAFF | TRBJ1-1 | many | TRBV5-4 | -
TGTGCCTGGAGTCCCCAGGGGGTAGGACAGCCCCAGCATTTT | CAWSPQGVGQPQHF | TRBJ1-5 | - | TRBV30 | TRBD1
TGTGCCAGCAGTTCGACAGGGTCCGGCGGGGAGCTGTTTTTT | CASSSTGSGGELFF | TRBJ2-2 | - | TRBV6-4 | TRBD1
TGCAGCGTTGGGCAGGGAACCTACGAGCAGTACTTC | CSVGQGTYEQYF | TRBJ2-7 | few | TRBV29-1 | -
TGTGCCAGCAGCTCCCGAGACAGTACCTACGAGCAGTACTTC | CASSSRDSTYEQYF | TRBJ2-7 | few | TRBV7-6 | -
TGTGCCAGCAGCCAGTTGGACAGGGGGGACTATGGCTACACCTTC | CASSQLDRGDYGYTF | TRBJ1-2 | - | TRBV14 | TRBD1
TGTGCCTGGGAAAAAAAACAGGGGAGTGGTCAGCCCCAGCATTTT | CAWEKKQGSGQPQHF | TRBJ1-5 | - | TRBV30 | TRBD1
TGTGCCAGCAGCGCACTAGGGTCACCAGGAGGTGGCTACACCTTC | CASSALGSPGGGYTF | TRBJ1-2 | - | TRBV9 | -
TGTGCCTGGAGCACTAGCGGAAACACCGGGGAGCTGTTTTTT | CAWSTSGNTGELFF | TRBJ2-2 | few | TRBV30 | TRBD2
TGTGCCAGTAGAAGAAACAGGGGGCTCGAAGCTTTCTTT | CASRRNRGLEAFF | TRBJ1-1 | - | TRBV19 | TRBD1
TGTGCCAGCAGCCAAGAGGGCCAGCCCCAGCATTTT | CASSQEGQPQHF | TRBJ1-5 | - | TRBV3-1/TRBV3-2 | -
TGTGCCAGCAGTGAAACCCCGGGAGGCTCCTACAATGAGCAGTTCTTC | CASSETPGGSYNEQFF | TRBJ2-1 | - | TRBV2 | TRBD2
TGTGCCAGTAGGGGTACCGGGACAGGGGGTTACGAGCAGTACTTC | CASRGTGTGGYEQYF | TRBJ2-7 | - | TRBV19 | TRBD1
TGTGCCAGTACTAAGACGCCTGTCATGAACACTGAAGCTTTCTTT | CASTKTPVMNTEAFF | TRBJ1-1 | - | TRBV2 | -
TGTGCCAGCAGCTTCGGCACAGATACGCAGTATTTT | CASSFGTDTQYF | TRBJ2-3 | - | TRBV7-3 | -
TGTGCCACCAGGGAGGGCCCGAACACTGAAGCTTTCTTT | CATREGPNTEAFF | TRBJ1-1 | - | TRBV24-1 | -
TGTGCCAGTAGTATAGACAGGGGGTATGGGGACATTCAGTACTTC | CASSIDRGYGDIQYF | TRBJ2-4 | few | TRBV19 | TRBD1
TGTGCCAGCTCACCACGTGTTACGGGGGGGGCTGGGGCCAACGTCCTGACTTTC | CASSPRVTGGAGANVLTF | TRBJ2-6 | - | TRBV18 | TRBD2
TGTGCCAGCAGCGTTACTAGCGGGAGGGCCTCTGGGGCCAACGTCCTGACTTTC | CASSVTSGRASGANVLTF | TRBJ2-6 | - | TRBV2 | TRBD2
TGTGCCACCAGTGTCGCAGGGATGAACACCGGGGAGCTGTTTTTT | CATSVAGMNTGELFF | TRBJ2-2 | - | TRBV24-1 | -
TGTGCCACGGCTGTTGGCAGGGGGGTTCAGCCCCAGCATTTT | CATAVGRGVQPQHF | TRBJ1-5 | - | TRBV15 | TRBD1
TGTGCCAGCAGCTCGTTAATAGCAGTACGTGACTACAATGAGCAGTTCTTC | CASSSLIAVRDYNEQFF | TRBJ2-1 | once | TRBV5-4 | -
TGTGCCATCGGGACTAGCGGGAGGGACACCGGGGAGCTGTTTTTT | CAIGTSGRDTGELFF | TRBJ2-2 | - | TRBV10-3 | TRBD2
TGTGCTAGTGGTTTGGCCGGACAGGGAGGCTATGGCTACACCTTC | CASGLAGQGGYGYTF | TRBJ1-2 | - | TRBV12-5 | TRBD1
TGCGCCAGCAGCCCTCGGGGCGGGAGGGGAACAGATACGCAGTATTTT | CASSPRGGRGTDTQYF | TRBJ2-3 | - | TRBV4-3 | TRBD2
TGTGCCAGTAGTACAGGGAACACTGAAGCTTTCTTT | CASSTGNTEAFF | TRBJ1-1 | - | TRBV19 | -
TGTGCCAGCAGCCAGGACAGTACCTCTGGAAACACCATATATTTT | CASSQDSTSGNTIYF | TRBJ1-3 | - | TRBV7-3 | -
TGTGCCAGCAGACAACAGGGTCGCACTGAAGCTTTCTTT | CASRQQGRTEAFF | TRBJ1-1 | - | TRBV6-5 | -
TGTGCCAGCAGTTACGCCGATGCCAGGGAGCAGTACTTC | CASSYADAREQYF | TRBJ2-7 | - | TRBV6-2/TRBV6-3 | -
TGTGCCACCAGTCTTGGTGATAGTGAAAAACTGTTTTTT | CATSLGDSEKLFF | TRBJ1-4 | - | TRBV15 | -
TGTGCCAGCAGTTTAGGGGACATCGCCTCCAATGAGCAGTTCTTC | CASSLGDIASNEQFF | TRBJ2-1 | - | TRBV28 | -
TGCGCCAGCAGTGCCCCCAGCGGGCCGAGTCAGACCGAGCAGTACTTC | CASSAPSGPSQTEQYF | TRBJ2-7 | - | TRBV10-1 | -
TGTGCCAGTAGGTCGGCAGGGGGCGAGTTGACTGAAGCTTTCTTT | CASRSAGGELTEAFF | TRBJ1-1 | - | TRBV19 | TRBD1
TGTGCCAGCAATAAACAGGGGGCTGGTTACCACGAGCAGTACTTC | CASNKQGAGYHEQYF | TRBJ2-7 | - | TRBV27 | TRBD1
TGTGCCAGCAGCGTGGGACTAGCGGGAGAAAGGGGGCAGTTCTTC | CASSVGLAGERGQFF | TRBJ2-1 | - | TRBV5-8 | TRBD2